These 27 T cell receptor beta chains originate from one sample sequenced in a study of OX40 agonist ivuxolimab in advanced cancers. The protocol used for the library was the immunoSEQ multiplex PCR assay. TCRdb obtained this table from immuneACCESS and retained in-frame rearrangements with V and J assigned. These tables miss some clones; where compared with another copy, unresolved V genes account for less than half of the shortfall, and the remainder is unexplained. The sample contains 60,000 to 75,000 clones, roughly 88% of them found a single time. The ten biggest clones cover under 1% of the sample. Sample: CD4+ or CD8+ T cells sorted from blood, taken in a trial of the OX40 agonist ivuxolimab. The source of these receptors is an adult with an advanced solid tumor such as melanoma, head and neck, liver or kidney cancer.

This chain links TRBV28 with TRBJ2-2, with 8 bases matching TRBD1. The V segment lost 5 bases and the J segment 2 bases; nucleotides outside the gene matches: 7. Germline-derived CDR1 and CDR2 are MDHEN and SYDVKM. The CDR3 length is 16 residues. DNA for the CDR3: TGTGCCAGCAGTCCGCAAGGACAGGGAAACACCGGGGAGCTGTTTTTT. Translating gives CASSPQGQGNTGELFF.

The CDR3 DNA sequence: TGTGCCAGCAGCTCTAGGCAGGGGATTAATGAAAAACTGTTTTTT. Its translation: CASSSRQGINEKLFF. The chain links TRBV7-8 to TRBJ1-4; D perhaps matches TRBD1 (6 bases). This CDR3 is 15 amino acids long. Looked up from germline, CDR1 is SGHVS and CDR2 is FQNEAQ. Trimming stripped 4 bases from V and 4 bases from J, with 13 bases between.

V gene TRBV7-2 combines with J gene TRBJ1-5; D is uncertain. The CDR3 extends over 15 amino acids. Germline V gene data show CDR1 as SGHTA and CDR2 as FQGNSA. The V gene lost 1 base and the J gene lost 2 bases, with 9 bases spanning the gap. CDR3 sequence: CASSLVTNGNQPQHF. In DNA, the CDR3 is TGTGCCAGCAGCTTAGTGACAAATGGCAATCAGCCCCAGCATTTT. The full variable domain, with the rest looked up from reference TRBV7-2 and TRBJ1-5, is GAGVSQSPSNKVTEKGKDVELRCDPISGHTALYWYRQSLGQGLEFLIYFQGNSAPDKSGLPSDRFSAERTGGSVSTLTIQRTQQEDSAVYLCASSLVTNGNQPQHFGDGTRLSIL.

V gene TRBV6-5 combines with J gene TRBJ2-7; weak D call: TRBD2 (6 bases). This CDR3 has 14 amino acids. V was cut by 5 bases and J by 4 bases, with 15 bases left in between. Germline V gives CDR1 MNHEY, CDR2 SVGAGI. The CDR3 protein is CASSEGGLPYEQYF. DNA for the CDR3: TGTGCCAGCAGTGAAGGAGGGTTGCCGTACGAGCAGTACTTC.

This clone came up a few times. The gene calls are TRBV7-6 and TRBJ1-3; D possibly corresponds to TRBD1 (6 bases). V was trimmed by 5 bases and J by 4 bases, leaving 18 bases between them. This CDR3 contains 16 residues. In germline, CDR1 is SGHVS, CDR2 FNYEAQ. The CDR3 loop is CASSLGQTGLGNTIYF. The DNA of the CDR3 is TGTGCCAGCAGCCTTGGCCAAACAGGGCTCGGAAACACCATATATTTT. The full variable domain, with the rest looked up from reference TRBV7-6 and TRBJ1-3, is GAGVSQSPRYKVTKRGQDVALRCDPISGHVSLYWYRQALGQGPEFLTYFNYEAQQDKSGLPNDRFSAERPEGSISTLTIQRTEQRDSAMYRCASSLGQTGLGNTIYFGEGSWLTVV.

DNA of the CDR3: TGTGCCAGCAGCCCACCAGGGTGGACAGGGGACAATGAGCAGTTCTTC. Its translation: CASSPPGWTGDNEQFF. The rearrangement joins TRBV9 to TRBJ2-1, with 9 bases identical to TRBD1. From germline, CDR1 is SGDLS and CDR2 YYNGEE. The V and J ends lost 4 bases and 5 bases, in that order; junction bases with no gene match: 10. The CDR3 runs to 16 residues.

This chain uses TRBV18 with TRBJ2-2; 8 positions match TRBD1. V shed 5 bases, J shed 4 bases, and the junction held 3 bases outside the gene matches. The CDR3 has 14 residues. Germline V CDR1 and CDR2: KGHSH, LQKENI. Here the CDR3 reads CASSGQGSTGELFF. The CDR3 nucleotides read TGTGCCAGCTCAGGACAGGGAAGCACCGGGGAGCTGTTTTTT.

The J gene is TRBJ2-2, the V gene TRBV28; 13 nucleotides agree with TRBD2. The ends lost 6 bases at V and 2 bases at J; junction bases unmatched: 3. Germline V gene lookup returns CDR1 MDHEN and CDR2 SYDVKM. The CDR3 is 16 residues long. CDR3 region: CASRTSGRFNTGELFF. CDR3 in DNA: TGTGCCAGCAGGACTAGCGGGAGGTTTAACACCGGGGAGCTGTTTTTT. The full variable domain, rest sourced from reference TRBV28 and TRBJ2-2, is DVKVTQSSRYLVKRTGEKVFLECVQDMDHENMFWYRQDPGLGLRLIYFSYDVKMKEKGDIPEGYSVSREKKERFSLILESASTNQTSMYLCASRTSGRFNTGELFFGEGSRLTVL.

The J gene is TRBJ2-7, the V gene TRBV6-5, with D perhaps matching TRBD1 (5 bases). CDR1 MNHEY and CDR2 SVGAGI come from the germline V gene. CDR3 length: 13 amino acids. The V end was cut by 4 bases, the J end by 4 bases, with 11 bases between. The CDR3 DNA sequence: TGTGCCAGCAGTTCCCAGGGTTTGTACGAGCAGTACTTC. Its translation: CASSSQGLYEQYF.

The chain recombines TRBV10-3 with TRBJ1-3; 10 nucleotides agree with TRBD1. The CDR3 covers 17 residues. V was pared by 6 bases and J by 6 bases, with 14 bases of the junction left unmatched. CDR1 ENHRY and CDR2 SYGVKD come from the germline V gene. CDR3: CAIREKALGQGQNTIYF. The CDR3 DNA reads TGTGCCATCAGGGAAAAGGCATTGGGACAGGGGCAAAACACCATATATTTT.

The CDR3 DNA follows: TGTGCCAGCAAGAAGGAATATAGCAATCAGCCCCAGCATTTT. Amino acid sequence: CASKKEYSNQPQHF. The V call is TRBV6-5, the J call TRBJ1-5; D is unresolved. Germline V CDR1 and CDR2: MNHEY, SVGAGI. V lost 7 bases and J 0 bases, leaving 10 bases between the germline ends. The CDR3 is 14 amino acids.

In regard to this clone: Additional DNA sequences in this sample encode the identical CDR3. Here the CDR3 DNA reads TGTGCCAGCAGCTTAGATCAATCTGGGACTAGCGGCTACAATGAGCAGTTCTTC. It is translated as CASSLDQSGTSGYNEQFF. The genes are TRBV11-3 and TRBJ2-1, with 11 bases identical to TRBD2. The CDR3 consists of 18 residues. Unmatched junction bases numbered 7, after V lost 0 bases and J lost 3 bases. CDR1 is SGHNT, CDR2 YENEEA, per germline.

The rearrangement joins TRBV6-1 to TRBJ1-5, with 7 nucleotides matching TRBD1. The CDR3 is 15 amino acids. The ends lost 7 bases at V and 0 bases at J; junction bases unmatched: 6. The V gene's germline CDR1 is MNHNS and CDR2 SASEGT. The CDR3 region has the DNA TGTGCCAGCATCCGGGACAGAGATAGCAATCAGCCCCAGCATTTT. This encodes CASIRDRDSNQPQHF.

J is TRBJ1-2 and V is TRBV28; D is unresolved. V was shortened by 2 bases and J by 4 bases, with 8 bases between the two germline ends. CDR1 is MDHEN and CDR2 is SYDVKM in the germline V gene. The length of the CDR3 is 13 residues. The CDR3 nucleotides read TGTGCCAGCAGTTTAGGCGCCTTCTATGGCTACACCTTC. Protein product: CASSLGAFYGYTF.

DNA of the CDR3: TGTGCCAGCAGCGCCGACAGGGCCACTGAAGCTTTCTTT. It specifies CASSADRATEAFF. The V gene is TRBV9, the J gene TRBJ1-1, with 7 bases fitting TRBD1. The CDR3 extends over 13 amino acids. The junction had 3 bases not matched to a gene; V was cut back by 3 bases and J by 4 bases. Germline CDR1 reads SGDLS; CDR2 reads YYNGEE.

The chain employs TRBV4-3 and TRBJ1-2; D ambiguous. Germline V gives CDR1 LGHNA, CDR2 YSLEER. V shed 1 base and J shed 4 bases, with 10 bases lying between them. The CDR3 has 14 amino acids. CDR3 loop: CASSQGTSGYGYTF. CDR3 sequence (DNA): TGCGCCAGCAGCCAAGGGACCTCGGGCTATGGCTACACCTTC.

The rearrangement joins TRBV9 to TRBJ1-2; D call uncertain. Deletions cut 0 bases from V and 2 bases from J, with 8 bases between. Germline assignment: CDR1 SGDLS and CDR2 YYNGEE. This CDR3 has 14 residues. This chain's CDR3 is CASSVDGENYGYTF. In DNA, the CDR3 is TGTGCCAGCAGCGTAGATGGTGAAAACTATGGCTACACCTTC. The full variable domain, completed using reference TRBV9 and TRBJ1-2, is DSGVTQTPKHLITATGQRVTLRCSPRSGDLSVYWYQQSLDQGLQFLIQYYNGEERAKGNILERFSAQQFPDLHSELNLSSLELGDSALYFCASSVDGENYGYTFGSGTRLTVV.

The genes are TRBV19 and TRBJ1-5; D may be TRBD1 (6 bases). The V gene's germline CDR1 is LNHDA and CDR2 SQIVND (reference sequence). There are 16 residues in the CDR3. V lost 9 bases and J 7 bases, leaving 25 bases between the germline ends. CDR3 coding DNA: TGTGCCAGCCGTATAGATGGGACGAGGAGGGGGCAGCCCCAGCATTTT. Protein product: CASRIDGTRRGQPQHF.

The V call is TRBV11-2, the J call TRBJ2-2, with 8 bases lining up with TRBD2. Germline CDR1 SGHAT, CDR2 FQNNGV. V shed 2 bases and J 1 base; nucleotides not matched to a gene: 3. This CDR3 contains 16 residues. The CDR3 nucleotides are TGTGCCAGCAGCTTAAATCTAGCGGGGAACACCGGGGAGCTGTTTTTT. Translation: CASSLNLAGNTGELFF.

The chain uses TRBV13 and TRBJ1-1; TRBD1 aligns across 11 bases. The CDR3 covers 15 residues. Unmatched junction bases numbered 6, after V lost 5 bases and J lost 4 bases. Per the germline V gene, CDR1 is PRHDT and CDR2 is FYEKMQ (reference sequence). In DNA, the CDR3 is TGTGCCAGCAGCCCCCGGGACAGGGGGGCCACTGAAGCTTTCTTT. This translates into CASSPRDRGATEAFF.

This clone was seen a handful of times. In DNA, the CDR3 is TGTGCCAGTAGTATCGCCCGCAATCAGCCCCAGCATTTT. It codes for CASSIARNQPQHF. The chain has TRBV19 and TRBJ1-5; D is ambiguous. The CDR3 covers 13 residues. V gave up 3 bases and J gave up 2 bases, with 5 bases separating them. Germline V gene sequence: CDR1 LNHDA, CDR2 SQIVND (reference sequence).

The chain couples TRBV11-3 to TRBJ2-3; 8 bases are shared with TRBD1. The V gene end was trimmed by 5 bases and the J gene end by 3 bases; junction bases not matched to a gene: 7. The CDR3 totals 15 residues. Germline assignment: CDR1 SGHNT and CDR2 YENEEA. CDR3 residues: CASSPGNRGTDTQYF. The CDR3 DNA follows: TGTGCCAGCAGCCCAGGGAACAGGGGGACAGATACGCAGTATTTT.

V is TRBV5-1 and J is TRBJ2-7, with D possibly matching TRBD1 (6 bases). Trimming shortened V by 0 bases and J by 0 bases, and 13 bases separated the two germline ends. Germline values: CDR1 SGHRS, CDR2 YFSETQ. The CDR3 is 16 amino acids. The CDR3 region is CASSLGLQGYSYEQYF. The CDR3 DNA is TGCGCCAGCAGCTTGGGACTCCAGGGGTACTCCTACGAGCAGTACTTC.

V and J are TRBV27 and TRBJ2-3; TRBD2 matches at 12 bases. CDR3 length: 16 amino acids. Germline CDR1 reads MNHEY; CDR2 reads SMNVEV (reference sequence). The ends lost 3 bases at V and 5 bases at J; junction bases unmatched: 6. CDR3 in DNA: TGTGCCAGCAGTTTCAGACTAGCGGGAGCTAGAGATACGCAGTATTTT. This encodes CASSFRLAGARDTQYF.

CDR3 nucleotide sequence: TGTGCCAGTAGTATTCCGGGGGGGCAAGAGACCCAGTACTTC. Amino acids: CASSIPGGQETQYF. The V gene is TRBV19, the J gene TRBJ2-5, with TRBD2 matching over 8 bases. With V trimmed by 3 bases and J by 2 bases, 2 bases remained unmatched. The CDR3 is made up of 14 amino acids. From germline, CDR1 is LNHDA and CDR2 SQIVND (reference sequence). Full variable domain (outside the CDR3, taken from reference TRBV19 and TRBJ2-5): DGGITQSPKYLFRKEGQNVTLSCEQNLNHDAMYWYRQDPGQGLRLIYYSQIVNDFQKGDIAEGYSVSREKKESFPLTVTSAQKNPTAFYLCASSIPGGQETQYFGPGTRLLVL.

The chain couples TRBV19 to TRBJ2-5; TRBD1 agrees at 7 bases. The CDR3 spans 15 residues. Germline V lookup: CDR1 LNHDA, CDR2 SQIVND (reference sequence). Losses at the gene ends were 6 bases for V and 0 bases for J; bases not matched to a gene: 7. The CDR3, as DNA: TGTGCCAGTAGCGAAACCGGGACAGACCAAGAGACCCAGTACTTC. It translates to CASSETGTDQETQYF.

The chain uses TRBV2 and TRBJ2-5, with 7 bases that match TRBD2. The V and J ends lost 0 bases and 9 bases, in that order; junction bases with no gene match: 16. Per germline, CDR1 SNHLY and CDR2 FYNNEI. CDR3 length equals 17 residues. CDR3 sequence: CASSEALPAGRGMAQYF. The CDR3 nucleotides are TGTGCCAGCAGTGAAGCGCTTCCAGCGGGACGGGGCATGGCCCAGTACTTC.